These 17 T cell receptor beta chains originate from one sample sequenced in a study of cytotoxic CD8 clonotypes in ibrutinib-treated CLL. Using immunoSEQ multiplex PCR, the repertoire was profiled, and TCRdb retains in-frame clones only, with some absent. In the table there are around 200,000 clones, about four fifths of which are singletons. Sequenced here: PBMCs, sampled after 12 months of ibrutinib treatment. These receptors came from a human donor with chronic lymphocytic leukemia.

The gene calls are TRBV6-6 and TRBJ2-1; no clear D. This CDR3 has 15 amino acids. Germline assignment: CDR1 MNHNY and CDR2 SVGAGI (reference sequence). Trimming cost V 0 bases and J 0 bases, with 6 bases left between them. The CDR3 coding sequence is TGTGCCAGCAGTTACTCGTCGAGCTCCTACAATGAGCAGTTCTTC. This translates into CASSYSSSSYNEQFF.

The chain carries TRBV15 and TRBJ2-1; D might be TRBD1 (5 bases). V dropped 1 base and J dropped 10 bases, with 20 bases sitting between them. Per germline, CDR1 LNHNV and CDR2 YYDKDF (reference sequence). The CDR3 consists of 16 residues. The chain's CDR3 is CATSRGLVLDSGEQFF. The CDR3 region has the DNA TGTGCCACCAGCAGAGGCCTAGTCTTAGACTCAGGGGAGCAGTTCTTC.

J is TRBJ1-3 and V is TRBV4-1; D remains ambiguous. The length of the CDR3 is 16 residues. The V end was cut by 2 bases, the J end by 4 bases, with 15 bases between. Germline values: CDR1 MGHRA, CDR2 YSYEKL. The DNA for the CDR3 is TGCGCCAGCAGCCAACTTTACGGTCTTCCCGGAAACACCATATATTTT. Translated, it gives CASSQLYGLPGNTIYF.

This chain joins TRBV5-1 and TRBJ1-2, with D hard to call. Trimming took 2 bases from V and 2 from J, leaving 7 bases between them. This CDR3 has 13 residues. Germline CDR1 and CDR2: SGHRS and YFSETQ. The CDR3 is CASSFPTNYGYTF. CDR3 nucleotides: TGCGCCAGCAGCTTTCCAACGAACTATGGCTACACCTTC.

The genes are TRBV14 and TRBJ2-7, with a tentative D call TRBD1 (5 bases). Germline values: CDR1 SGHDN, CDR2 FVKESK. The CDR3 length is 15 residues. The ends were cut back, 1 base at V and 0 bases at J, with 10 bases in the middle. The CDR3 loop reads CASSQVYRSSYEQYF. The CDR3, as DNA: TGTGCCAGCAGCCAAGTTTACAGGAGCTCCTACGAGCAGTACTTC.

The gene calls are TRBV6-6 and TRBJ2-3, with D perhaps matching TRBD1 or TRBD2 (6 bases each). The CDR3 has 13 residues. Per germline, CDR1 MNHNY and CDR2 SVGAGI (reference sequence). V was cut by 10 bases and J by 9 bases, with 20 bases left in between. This chain's CDR3 is CAIRLEDSGTQYF. The CDR3 bases are TGTGCCATTCGACTCGAGGACAGCGGGACGCAGTATTTT.

The V gene is TRBV19, the J gene TRBJ2-1; D is uncertain. Germline values: CDR1 LNHDA, CDR2 SQIVND (reference sequence). The CDR3 covers 13 residues. The V gene lost 5 bases and the J gene lost 6 bases, with 11 bases spanning the gap. The CDR3 DNA is TGTGCCAGTAGTTGGGGTCGGATCAATGAGCAGTTCTTC. It translates to CASSWGRINEQFF.

This chain connects TRBV14 to TRBJ2-1, with 14 bases lining up with TRBD2. The CDR3 contains 15 residues. V trimming: 4 bases; J trimming: 7 bases; junction bases outside the gene matches: 3. Germline V gene data show CDR1 as SGHDN and CDR2 as FVKESK. The CDR3 here is CASSPGLAGVNEQFF. The CDR3 DNA reads TGTGCCAGCAGCCCGGGACTAGCGGGAGTTAATGAGCAGTTCTTC. Complete variable domain (other parts from reference TRBV14 and TRBJ2-1): EAGVTQFPSHSVIEKGQTVTLRCDPISGHDNLYWYRRVMGKEIKFLLHFVKESKQDESGMPNNRFLAERTGGTYSTLKVQPAELEDSGVYFCASSPGLAGVNEQFFGPGTRLTVL.

This clone has only one observation. V gene TRBV7-2 combines with J gene TRBJ2-2; no definite D call. This CDR3 is built from 12 residues. V gave up 5 bases and J gave up 7 bases, with 8 bases separating them. Germline loops: CDR1 SGHTA, CDR2 FQGNSA. The CDR3 loop is CASSATFGELFF. CDR3 nucleotides: TGTGCCAGCAGCGCTACTTTCGGGGAGCTGTTTTTT.

The chain uses TRBV19 and TRBJ1-2; D call uncertain. Looked up from germline, CDR1 is LNHDA and CDR2 is SQIVND (reference sequence). V was pared by 0 bases and J by 0 bases, with 8 bases between. The CDR3 is 15 residues long. DNA for the CDR3: TGTGCCAGTAGTATAGACAGGACTCCTAACTATGGCTACACCTTC. This sequence encodes CASSIDRTPNYGYTF. Using reference TRBV19 and TRBJ1-2 for the parts outside the CDR3, the full variable domain is DGGITQSPKYLFRKEGQNVTLSCEQNLNHDAMYWYRQDPGQGLRLIYYSQIVNDFQKGDIAEGYSVSREKKESFPLTVTSAQKNPTAFYLCASSIDRTPNYGYTFGSGTRLTVV.

A note on this clone: The same CDR3 can be traced to other DNA sequences in this sample. The rearrangement uses TRBV27 and TRBJ1-5; D not certain. The CDR3 length is 13 residues. The germline gives CDR1 MNHEY, CDR2 SMNVEV (reference sequence). Trimming cost V 3 bases and J 6 bases, with 9 bases left between them. The CDR3 nucleotides read TGTGCCAGCAGTTTCCGGGGAGGTCAGCCCCAGCATTTT. Translated, it gives CASSFRGGQPQHF.

The chain joins TRBV29-1 to TRBJ2-3; 7 nucleotides align to TRBD2. Germline V gives CDR1 SQVTM, CDR2 ANQGSEA. This CDR3 region has 15 residues. J gave up 1 base and V 5 bases, and 9 bases lay outside the gene matches. The CDR3 DNA is TGCAGCGTTTGGGGCGCGGGGGTTGGCACAGATACGCAGTATTTT. Translation gives CSVWGAGVGTDTQYF.

J is TRBJ1-1 and V is TRBV6-5; the D is unclear. The CDR3 has 14 amino acids. Germline values: CDR1 MNHEY, CDR2 SVGAGI. V was pared by 0 bases and J by 6 bases, with 11 bases between. As DNA, the CDR3 is TGTGCCAGCAGTTACTCGTATACGTGGTCTGAAGCTTTCTTT. This gives the protein CASSYSYTWSEAFF.

This clone was observed once. V and J are TRBV19 and TRBJ1-5, with 10 bases aligning to TRBD1. There are 16 residues in the CDR3. Germline lookup yields CDR1 LNHDA and CDR2 SQIVND (reference sequence). V shed 8 bases, J shed 5 bases, and the junction held 12 bases outside the gene matches. CDR3 sequence (DNA): TGTGCCAGTCTATCGGCGGGGACAGGGGACCATCAGCCCCAGCATTTT. Its translation: CASLSAGTGDHQPQHF.

V usage is TRBV4-1 and J usage is TRBJ2-3, with no clear D. Per the germline V gene, CDR1 is MGHRA and CDR2 is YSYEKL. Deletions cut 4 bases from V and 5 bases from J, with 4 bases between. CDR3 length: 11 amino acids. This CDR3 is CASSRLDTQYF. The CDR3 DNA reads TGCGCCAGCAGCCGACTAGATACGCAGTATTTT.

V usage is TRBV7-9 and J usage is TRBJ2-1; no clear D. The V gene's germline CDR1 is SEHNR and CDR2 FQNEAQ (reference sequence). V gave up 6 bases and J gave up 2 bases, with 14 bases separating them. This CDR3 region has 15 residues. Here the CDR3 DNA reads TGTGCCAGCAGGGGCCCCGGGCTCACCTACAATGAGCAGTTCTTC. Translated: CASRGPGLTYNEQFF.

The chain employs TRBV6-6 and TRBJ1-1, with 7 bases fitting TRBD1. There are 14 residues in the CDR3. V lost 10 bases, J lost 1 base, and 9 bases stayed unmatched. The germline CDR1 and CDR2 sequences are MNHNY and SVGAGI (reference sequence). The CDR3 reads CATTTDRKNTEAFF. The CDR3 coding sequence is TGTGCCACAACAACGGACAGGAAGAACACTGAAGCTTTCTTT.